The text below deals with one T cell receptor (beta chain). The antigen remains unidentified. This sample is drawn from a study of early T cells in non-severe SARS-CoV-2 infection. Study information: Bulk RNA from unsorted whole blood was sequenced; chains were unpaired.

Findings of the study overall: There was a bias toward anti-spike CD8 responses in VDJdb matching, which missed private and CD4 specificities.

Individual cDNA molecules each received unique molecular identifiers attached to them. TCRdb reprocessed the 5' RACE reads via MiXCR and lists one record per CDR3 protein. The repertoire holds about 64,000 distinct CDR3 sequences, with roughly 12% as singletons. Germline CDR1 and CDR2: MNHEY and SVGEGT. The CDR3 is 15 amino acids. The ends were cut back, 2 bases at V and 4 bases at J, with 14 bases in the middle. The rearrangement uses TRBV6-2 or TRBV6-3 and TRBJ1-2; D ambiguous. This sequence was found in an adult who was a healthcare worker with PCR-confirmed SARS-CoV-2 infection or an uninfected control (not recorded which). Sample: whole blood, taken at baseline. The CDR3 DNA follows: TGTGCCAGCAGTTACGTCGAGGTCTTCCCCTATGGCTACACCTTC. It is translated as CASSYVEVFPYGYTF.